These 22 T cell receptor beta chains share one sample of origin, sequenced in a study of response to subunit inactivated influenza vaccine. TCRdb reprocessed the RT-PCR reads via MiXCR and lists one record per CDR3 protein. The repertoire has more than 600,000 distinct CDR3 sequences, roughly 18% of them found once; the top ten carry about a tenth. The sequenced sample was PBMCs from blood, obtained more than 4 days after vaccination. The source is a man in his fifties or sixties who received an inactivated influenza vaccine.

The CDR3 loop is CASSYELIPYEQYF. The CDR3 DNA sequence: TGTGCCAGCAGTTACGAGTTGATTCCCTACGAGCAGTACTTC. The chain joins TRBV6-2 or TRBV6-3 to TRBJ2-7; D is uncertain. The ends were cut back, 2 bases at V and 2 bases at J, with 10 bases in the middle. The CDR3 extends over 14 amino acids. Germline loops: CDR1 MNHEY, CDR2 SVGEGT.

V is TRBV15 and J is TRBJ2-5; possibly TRBD2 for D (6 bases). Trimming left V 4 bases short and J 2 bases short, with 11 bases between. The V gene's germline CDR1 is LNHNV and CDR2 YYDKDF (reference sequence). This CDR3 comprises 14 residues. The CDR3, as DNA: TGTGCCACCAGCACGCTCGGGGGTCAAGAGACCCAGTACTTC. Its translation: CATSTLGGQETQYF.

The CDR3 bases are TGTGCCAGCAGCTTAGTTTTAGCGGGGGGGCCGCGGACCGGGGAGCTGTTTTTT. It encodes CASSLVLAGGPRTGELFF. The rearrangement links TRBV7-8 to TRBJ2-2, with 11 bases lining up with TRBD2. The V segment lost 1 base and the J segment 5 bases; nucleotides outside the gene matches: 9. Germline loops: CDR1 SGHVS, CDR2 FQNEAQ. There are 18 residues in the CDR3. Based on the CDR3 plus reference TRBV7-8 and TRBJ2-2, the full variable domain is GAGVSQSPRYKVAKRGQDVALRCDPISGHVSLFWYQQALGQGPEFLTYFQNEAQLDKSGLPSDRFFAERPEGSVSTLKIQRTQQEDSAVYLCASSLVLAGGPRTGELFFGEGSRLTVL.

The genes are TRBV6-2 or TRBV6-3 and TRBJ2-7; 8 bases are a match to TRBD1. Germline loops: CDR1 MNHEY, CDR2 SVGEGT. CDR3 size: 14 residues. J gave up 6 bases and V 5 bases, and 9 bases lay outside the gene matches. This chain's CDR3 is CASSQQGTGSEQYF. Here the CDR3 DNA reads TGTGCCAGCAGTCAGCAAGGGACAGGCAGCGAGCAGTACTTC.

This clonotype was picked up many times. V gene TRBV7-9 combines with J gene TRBJ2-1; possible D gene TRBD2, 5 bases. CDR1 SEHNR and CDR2 FQNEAQ come from the germline V gene (reference sequence). CDR3 length equals 13 residues. Trimming pared 0 bases from V and 10 bases from J, leaving 10 bases between. The CDR3 nucleotides read TGTGCCAGCAGCTTAGCCCTCGGGGAGGAGCAGTTCTTC. Translated: CASSLALGEEQFF.

This clonotype has a handful of counts. The CDR3 region is CASSQDPSEFLDEQFF. DNA of the CDR3: TGCGCCAGCAGCCAAGATCCGTCCGAGTTTCTGGATGAGCAGTTCTTC. The chain combines TRBV4-3 with TRBJ2-1; no definite D call. V gave up 0 bases and J gave up 8 bases, with 17 bases separating them. The CDR3 is 16 residues long. Germline lookup yields CDR1 LGHNA and CDR2 YSLEER.

This clonotype was picked up a small number of times. This CDR3 is CASTLTAVGSYEQYF. CDR3 in DNA: TGTGCCAGCACCCTAACAGCGGTAGGCTCCTACGAGCAGTACTTC. This sequence joins TRBV6-1 and TRBJ2-7; TRBD2 is a possible D gene (5 bases). Deletions cut 7 bases from V and 0 bases from J, with 16 bases between. Germline-derived CDR1 and CDR2 are MNHNS and SASEGT. This CDR3 contains 15 residues.

The V and J genes are TRBV30 and TRBJ2-5; 7 bases are a match to TRBD1. Germline lookup yields CDR1 GTSNPN and CDR2 SVGIG (reference sequence). The CDR3 is 13 amino acids. V lost 0 bases and J lost 3; bases outside the gene matches: 1. CDR3 sequence reads: CAWSVDREETQYF. As DNA, the CDR3 is TGTGCCTGGAGTGTCGACAGGGAAGAGACCCAGTACTTC.

The J gene is TRBJ1-5, the V gene TRBV4-1; no clear D. The germline CDR1 and CDR2 sequences are MGHRA and YSYEKL. This CDR3 is 17 amino acids long. Between the trimmed V and J ends, which lost 4 bases and 5 bases, there was a span of 21 bases. CDR3: CASSPLNGPGRHQPQHF. As DNA, the CDR3 is TGCGCCAGCAGCCCCCTTAACGGGCCCGGACGGCATCAGCCCCAGCATTTT.

The chain joins TRBV5-1 to TRBJ2-6; 7 bases are shared with TRBD1. Unmatched junction bases numbered 8, after V lost 4 bases and J lost 1 base. The CDR3 is 17 amino acids. CDR1 is SGHRS and CDR2 is YFSETQ in the germline V gene. CDR3 in amino acids: CASSTGVIGSGANVLTF. CDR3 coding DNA: TGCGCCAGCAGCACAGGGGTTATAGGTTCTGGGGCCAACGTCCTGACTTTC.

The table lists this clonotype with a few counts. J is TRBJ2-7 and V is TRBV5-1; D is possibly TRBD1 (6 bases). V dropped 4 bases and J dropped 2 bases, with 13 bases sitting between them. The germline V gene has CDR1 SGHRS and CDR2 YFSETQ. The CDR3 loop spans 14 amino acids. The DNA of the CDR3 is TGCGCCAGCAGCCAAAGACAGGATACCTACGAGCAGTACTTC. It yields the protein CASSQRQDTYEQYF.

In its sample, this clonotype was seen a few times. The chain links TRBV10-2 to TRBJ2-3, with TRBD2 matching over 10 bases. Germline V gives CDR1 WSHSY, CDR2 SAAADI. The CDR3 has 15 amino acids. Trimming took 6 bases from V and 10 from J; bases not matched to a gene: 13. The CDR3 sequence is CASSQLAGSQGSQYF. For the CDR3, the DNA is TGCGCCAGCAGCCAACTAGCGGGGTCCCAGGGATCGCAGTATTTT.

This clonotype appeared a few times. The CDR3 DNA reads as TGCAGTGCTTCCTTCGGGACGGACTATGGCTACACCTTC. Protein product: CSASFGTDYGYTF. This rearrangement joins TRBV20-1 to TRBJ1-2; the D gene is possibly TRBD1 (5 bases). Trimming removed 5 bases from V and 3 bases from J, with 13 bases in between. The CDR3 is 13 amino acids. The germline CDR1 and CDR2 sequences are DFQATT and SNEGSKA (reference sequence).

The V and J genes are TRBV25-1 and TRBJ1-1; TRBD1 agrees at 9 bases. The CDR3 loop spans 15 amino acids. V dropped 5 bases and J dropped 0; count of bases not matched to a gene: 4. Germline lookup yields CDR1 MGHDK and CDR2 SYGVNS. CDR3 amino acids: CASSPRDRVNTEAFF. In nucleotides, the CDR3 is TGTGCCAGCAGTCCTAGGGACAGGGTGAACACTGAAGCTTTCTTT.

CDR3 sequence reads: CASSLSGLPGNIQYF. CDR3 DNA: TGTGCCAGCAGTTTATCAGGATTACCCGGAAACATTCAGTACTTC. This chain joins TRBV27 and TRBJ2-4; no definite D call. V gave up 0 bases and J gave up 6 bases, with 12 bases separating them. The germline V gene encodes CDR1 MNHEY and CDR2 SMNVEV (reference sequence). The CDR3 extends over 15 amino acids.

The rearrangement uses TRBV7-2 and TRBJ1-3; D gene uncertain. CDR1 SGHTA and CDR2 FQGNSA come from the germline V gene. The CDR3 covers 14 residues. V gave up 3 bases and J gave up 4 bases, with 10 bases separating them. CDR3: CASSLEGWGNTIYF. The DNA for the CDR3 is TGTGCCAGCAGCTTGGAAGGGTGGGGAAACACCATATATTTT.

Only one count was recorded for this clonotype. Being one base from a much bigger clone, this may be a read error. The CDR3 nucleotides read TGTGCCAGCAGCCAAGATGGGGGGGCCGGAGATACGCAGTATTTT. Translating it yields CASSQDGGAGDTQYF. V usage is TRBV4-2 and J usage is TRBJ2-3; D may be TRBD2 (7 bases). This CDR3 is built from 15 residues. The germline CDR1 and CDR2 sequences are LGHNA and YNFKEQ. The V gene lost 0 bases and the J gene lost 5 bases, with 12 bases spanning the gap.

The chain uses TRBV7-9 and TRBJ1-1; TRBD1 agrees at 8 bases. Germline V gives CDR1 SEHNR, CDR2 FQNEAQ (reference sequence). V lost 5 bases and J lost 4; bases outside the gene matches: 6. The CDR3 is 14 amino acids. The CDR3 spells CASSNRGMSTEAFF. The DNA for the CDR3 is TGTGCCAGCAGCAACAGGGGGATGAGCACTGAAGCTTTCTTT.

The CDR3, as DNA: TGTGCCAGCAGAAAACAGGGGGGAGAGACCCAGTACTTC. It specifies CASRKQGGETQYF. The genes are TRBV7-9 and TRBJ2-5; TRBD1 matches 8 bases. V lost 6 bases to trimming and J lost 4 bases; unmatched junction nucleotides: 4. This CDR3 region has 13 residues. Germline loops: CDR1 SEHNR, CDR2 FQNEAQ (reference sequence).

V gene TRBV14 combines with J gene TRBJ2-3; no reliable D call. The CDR3 extends over 12 amino acids. Per the germline V gene, CDR1 is SGHDN and CDR2 is FVKESK. Trimming stripped 1 base from V and 7 bases from J, with 6 bases between. The CDR3 region is CASSQGEYTQYF. The CDR3 region has the DNA TGTGCCAGCAGCCAAGGGGAATATACGCAGTATTTT.

This clonotype came up a few times. The CDR3 DNA sequence: TGTGCCAGCAGCTCAGGGGGACACTTCCTTGACGAGCAGTACTTC. Protein: CASSSGGHFLDEQYF. This sequence joins TRBV7-9 and TRBJ2-7, with 7 bases lining up with TRBD1. From germline, CDR1 is SEHNR and CDR2 FQNEAQ (reference sequence). There are 15 residues in the CDR3. Losses at the gene ends were 4 bases for V and 5 bases for J; bases not matched to a gene: 11.

This clonotype was seen only a few times. The gene calls are TRBV20-1 and TRBJ1-5, with D possibly matching TRBD1 (6 bases). CDR1 and CDR2 from the germline V gene are DFQATT and SNEGSKA (reference sequence). V was pared by 6 bases and J by 0 bases, with 12 bases between. This CDR3 has 14 amino acids. The CDR3 protein is CSALQGGSNQPQHF. CDR3 nucleotides: TGCAGTGCGTTACAGGGAGGTAGCAATCAGCCCCAGCATTTT.